The source of this T cell receptor beta chain is a study of beta chain features in type 1 diabetes. On the study more broadly: Cell yields, gender and age were comparable in patients and healthy donors. Study findings and constraints: Relative to healthy donors, patients appeared to have naive, central memory and Treg TCRB repertoires that were more similar. In every one of the four CD4+ subsets, TCRB CDR3s were moderately but significantly shorter in Type 1 diabetes patients.

This clone was detected only a few times. Its antigen is as yet unknown. One heparinised blood draw, averaging approximately 0.11 L, came from each donor. Expressed TCRB transcripts were sequenced after all isolated RNA was converted to cDNA. The read count averaged roughly 3.5 million across naive, central memory and regulatory T cell samples. Assay: immunoSEQ multiplex PCR; the TCRdb copy retains only in-frame clones and omits some. The sample holds 250,000 to 300,000 clones; around 24% are singletons and the top ten take approximately 0.011%. Germline V gives CDR1 SEHNR, CDR2 FQNEAQ (reference sequence). CDR3 size: 16 residues. J was trimmed by 5 bases and V by 6 bases; bases with no gene match: 15.

The clonotype originates from a woman in her thirties with type 1 diabetes. This chain links TRBV7-9 with TRBJ2-7; 8 bases map to TRBD1. The sequenced sample was naive CD4+ T cells from blood. The DNA for the CDR3 is TGTGCCAGCAGGACCGGGCCGGGCAGGGGGCCTAACGAGCAGTACTTC. This gives the protein CASRTGPGRGPNEQYF.